These 15 T cell receptor beta chains came from one sample sequenced in a study of breast tumors, draining lymph nodes, adjacent tissues. MiXCR, run by TCRdb on the multiplex PCR reads, gives a single entry per CDR3 protein. This sample yields approximately 170,000 distinct CDR3 sequences, of which around a third are seen a single time; about 4% belongs to the top ten. The lymph nodes were axillary draining lymph nodes from breast cancer patients. Sequences were obtained from axillary lymph node tissue. The source of these receptors is a female donor with breast cancer. Some clones in this sample may be carry-over from other donors' samples.

At least ten counts were recorded for this clonotype. The chain combines TRBV11-1 with TRBJ2-2, with D hard to call. This CDR3 contains 13 residues. V lost 6 bases, J lost 4 bases, and 9 bases lay in between. CDR1 is SGHAT and CDR2 is FQDESV in the germline V gene (reference sequence). CDR3 DNA: TGTGCCAGCAGGTACAGCCTCACCGGGGAGCTGTTTTTT. Its translation is CASRYSLTGELFF.

The sample holds a few counts of this clonotype. A read error may be the cause here, since a much bigger clone is one base away. The rearrangement joins TRBV20-1 to TRBJ1-5, with D uncertain. CDR1 and CDR2 from the germline V gene are DFQATT and SNEGSKA (reference sequence). The V gene lost 1 base and the J gene lost 6 bases, with 16 bases spanning the gap. The CDR3 length is 15 residues. CDR3: CSARAYGELAQPQHF. DNA of the CDR3: TGCAGTGCTAGAGCCTACGGGGAGCTAGCTCAGCCCCAGCATTTT.

This clonotype was detected only a few times. In DNA, the CDR3 is TGTGCCAGCAGCTTGGGGGCTCTTCCGAATGAGCAGTTCTTC. This codes for CASSLGALPNEQFF. The chain uses TRBV5-5 and TRBJ2-1; the D is unclear. The V gene's germline CDR1 is SGHKS and CDR2 YYEKEE (reference sequence). Deletions cut 0 bases from V and 7 bases from J, with 11 bases between. This CDR3 spans 14 amino acids.

The V call is TRBV27, the J call TRBJ2-3, with 7 positions matching TRBD1. The CDR3 is 15 amino acids. With V trimmed by 3 bases and J by 4 bases, 7 bases remained unmatched. Germline CDR1 is MNHEY and CDR2 is SMNVEV (reference sequence). The CDR3 coding sequence is TGTGCCAGCAGTTTGCGACAGGGTAGGCCAGATACGCAGTATTTT. It specifies CASSLRQGRPDTQYF.

This clonotype was seen a few times. This rearrangement joins TRBV6-1 to TRBJ2-1, with 14 positions matching TRBD2. Trimming removed 3 bases from V and 2 bases from J; junction bases left unmatched: 9. From germline, CDR1 is MNHNS and CDR2 SASEGT. This CDR3 spans 19 amino acids. The CDR3 DNA is TGTGCCAGCAGTGACCCGGGACTAGCGGGAGTGGCTCCCTACAATGAGCAGTTCTTC. It translates to CASSDPGLAGVAPYNEQFF.

A remark on this clonotype: Since the CDR3 does not end with the conserved phenylalanine or tryptophan, this likely comes from a read error. The genes are TRBV7-9 and TRBJ2-3; 8 bases fit TRBD2. V lost 4 bases to trimming and J lost 0 bases; unmatched junction nucleotides: 9. Germline assignment: CDR1 SEHNR and CDR2 FQNEAQ (reference sequence). This CDR3 spans 17 amino acids. Written as DNA, the CDR3 is TGTGCCAGCAGCTCTTGGAGACTAGCGACTAGCACAGATACGCAGTATCTT. Translation: CASSSWRLATSTDTQYL.

This clonotype was counted at least ten times. The chain is built from TRBV3-1 and TRBJ1-4; no clear D. Per germline, CDR1 LGHDT and CDR2 YNNKEL (reference sequence). CDR3 length: 14 residues. The V end lost 2 bases, the J end lost 5 bases, and 9 bases lay between the germline ends. CDR3 sequence reads: CASSQILGNEKLFF. CDR3 bases: TGTGCCAGCAGCCAAATCCTAGGAAATGAAAAACTGTTTTTT.

The chain links TRBV10-3 to TRBJ2-3, with TRBD2 matching over 11 bases. Germline values: CDR1 ENHRY, CDR2 SYGVKD. The CDR3 extends over 17 amino acids. Germline trimming cut 4 bases from V and 3 bases from J; bases unmatched to any gene: 9. In DNA form, the CDR3 reads TGTGCCATCAGTGCGGACCTAGCGGGAGGACTGACAGATACGCAGTATTTT. It is translated as CAISADLAGGLTDTQYF.

This clonotype was found many times. The chain has TRBV7-8 and TRBJ2-7; D not certain. Germline V CDR1 and CDR2: SGHVS, FQNEAQ. Trimming removed 5 bases at V and 1 base at J, with 6 bases between. CDR3 length equals 12 residues. The DNA for the CDR3 is TGTGCCAGCAGCGCGACTTCCTACGAGCAGTACTTC. Its protein is CASSATSYEQYF.

The sample holds many counts of this clonotype. V is TRBV12-3 or TRBV12-4 and J is TRBJ2-1; 9 bases fit TRBD2. The ends lost 6 bases at V and 8 bases at J; junction bases unmatched: 11. The CDR3 has 15 amino acids. In DNA, the CDR3 is TGTGCCAGCAGAAAGCGGGGGGCCATTAAGGATGAGCAGTTCTTC. It codes for CASRKRGAIKDEQFF.

Notes on this clonotype: This may arise from a read error, as a much more abundant clone is one base away. The J gene is TRBJ2-7, the V gene TRBV7-9; D is possibly TRBD1 (5 bases). The CDR3 spans 14 residues. Germline-derived CDR1 and CDR2 are SEHNR and FQNEAQ (reference sequence). In DNA, the CDR3 is TGTTCCAGCAGCAACCTCTTACAGGACTACGAGCAGTACTTC. It is translated as CSSSNLLQDYEQYF.

The chain couples TRBV7-2 to TRBJ1-1; 9 bases map to TRBD1. The V and J ends lost 7 bases and 5 bases, in that order; junction bases with no gene match: 11. The germline gives CDR1 SGHTA, CDR2 FQGNSA. This CDR3 region has 15 residues. The CDR3 here is CASKIWDRVGTEAFF. Here the CDR3 DNA reads TGTGCCAGCAAAATTTGGGACAGGGTGGGAACTGAAGCTTTCTTT.

The sample holds many counts of this clonotype. This chain connects TRBV4-1 to TRBJ2-7, with TRBD1 matching 7 bases. This CDR3 has 16 amino acids. Germline V gene data show CDR1 as MGHRA and CDR2 as YSYEKL. Trimming at V came to 1 base and at J to 2 bases, leaving 8 bases not matched to a gene. The CDR3 DNA follows: TGCGCCAGCAGCCAAGGACTTAGGACAGGTGCCTACGAGCAGTACTTC. Translation gives CASSQGLRTGAYEQYF.

This clonotype occurred many times. V gene TRBV5-1 combines with J gene TRBJ2-1; 8 positions agree with TRBD2. Germline CDR1 and CDR2: SGHRS and YFSETQ. V was clipped by 1 base and J by 8 bases; unmatched bases: 2. The CDR3 extends over 13 amino acids. The CDR3 protein is CASSLRRGDEQFF. CDR3 nucleotides: TGCGCCAGCAGCTTGAGGCGGGGGGATGAGCAGTTCTTC.

The gene calls are TRBV30 and TRBJ2-5; possibly TRBD2 for D (5 bases). From germline, CDR1 is GTSNPN and CDR2 SVGIG (reference sequence). The V end was cut by 5 bases, the J end by 7 bases, with 23 bases between. The CDR3 loop spans 15 amino acids. Written as DNA, the CDR3 is TGTGCCTGGGGGGTGACTAACTCCTTAAAGGGGACCCAGTACTTC. The encoded protein is CAWGVTNSLKGTQYF.